This is a list of T cell receptor beta chains from one sample in a study of early T cells in non-severe SARS-CoV-2 infection. Via MiXCR, TCRdb re-called the 5' RACE reads, giving one row per CDR3 protein. The data show about 76,000 distinct CDR3 sequences, over 9% seen once. The sample was whole blood. Every receptor here comes from an adult who was a healthcare worker with PCR-confirmed SARS-CoV-2 infection or an uninfected control (not recorded which). The CDR3 runs from the conserved cysteine through the conserved F or W. The order of the fields is J gene, clone size, V gene, D gene, CDR3 protein, CDR3 DNA. The D gene is left open where the match is weak. Where a row states a size, it is once, few, many or the class of an expanded clone; other rows omit it.

J: TRBJ2-5
size: NA
V: TRBV12-3/TRBV12-4
D: TRBD2
CDR3: CASSLTGGMETQYF
DNA: TGTGCCAGCAGTTTGACGGGGGGGATGGAGACCCAGTACTTC

J: TRBJ2-1
size: few
V: TRBV29-1
D: NA
CDR3: CSVVISEEGEQFF
DNA: TGCAGCGTTGTAATAAGTGAGGAAGGTGAGCAGTTCTTC

J: TRBJ2-1
size: NA
V: TRBV7-8
D: TRBD2
CDR3: CASSLGLARNEQFF
DNA: TGTGCCAGCAGCTTAGGACTAGCACGGAATGAGCAGTTCTTC

J: TRBJ2-5
size: NA
V: TRBV9
D: NA
CDR3: CASSWGRVGETQYF
DNA: TGTGCCAGCAGCTGGGGACGGGTTGGGGAGACCCAGTACTTC

J: TRBJ2-3
size: many
V: TRBV12-3/TRBV12-4
D: TRBD2
CDR3: CASSLSGGASDTQYF
DNA: TGTGCCAGCAGTTTGAGCGGGGGGGCATCAGATACGCAGTATTTT

J: TRBJ2-7
size: NA
V: TRBV6-2/TRBV6-3
D: TRBD1
CDR3: CATIRTGPTYEQYF
DNA: TGTGCCACGATCCGGACAGGGCCGACCTACGAGCAGTACTTC

J: TRBJ1-1
size: NA
V: TRBV10-3
D: TRBD1
CDR3: CAISGQGDNEAFF
DNA: TGTGCCATCAGTGGACAGGGTGATAATGAAGCTTTCTTT

J: TRBJ2-1
size: NA
V: TRBV6-2/TRBV6-3
D: TRBD1
CDR3: CASRPQGAPYNEQFF
DNA: TGTGCCAGCAGACCACAGGGGGCGCCTTACAATGAGCAGTTCTTC

J: TRBJ1-4
size: few
V: TRBV15
D: TRBD1
CDR3: CATSGSLGTVNEKLFF
DNA: TGTGCCACCAGCGGTAGCCTTGGGACAGTTAATGAAAAACTGTTTTTT

J: TRBJ1-6
size: few
V: TRBV7-6
D: NA
CDR3: CASSLLSGNSPLHF
DNA: TGTGCCAGCAGCCTCCTCTCCGGGAATTCACCCCTCCACTTT

J: TRBJ2-3
size: NA
V: TRBV7-9
D: NA
CDR3: CASRDITDTQYF
DNA: TGTGCCAGCAGGGACATCACAGATACGCAGTATTTT

J: TRBJ1-6
size: NA
V: TRBV3-1
D: NA
CDR3: CASSQVSSGSPLHF
DNA: TGTGCCAGCAGCCAAGTCTCAAGTGGGTCACCCCTCCACTTT

J: TRBJ2-5
size: few
V: TRBV4-3
D: TRBD2
CDR3: CASSQDFIRTSGGILQETQYF
DNA: TGCGCCAGCAGCCAAGATTTTATCCGGACTAGCGGGGGGATATTACAAGAGACCCAGTACTTC

J: TRBJ2-1
size: few
V: TRBV5-1
D: TRBD2
CDR3: CASSLTTSGAWYNEQFF
DNA: TGCGCCAGCAGCTTGACGACTAGCGGGGCTTGGTACAATGAGCAGTTCTTC

J: TRBJ2-3
size: many
V: TRBV2
D: NA
CDR3: CASSGSLALTFTDTQYF
DNA: TGTGCCAGCAGTGGAAGCCTAGCGCTTACTTTCACAGATACGCAGTATTTT

J: TRBJ2-7
size: NA
V: TRBV7-2
D: TRBD1
CDR3: CASSLWSGPGQGSSYEQYF
DNA: TGTGCCAGCAGCTTATGGTCAGGTCCGGGACAGGGAAGCTCCTACGAGCAGTACTTC

J: TRBJ1-6
size: NA
V: TRBV5-1
D: TRBD1
CDR3: CASSTQGGSQSPLHF
DNA: TGCGCCAGCAGCACCCAGGGGGGGTCACAGTCACCCCTCCACTTT

J: TRBJ2-1
size: many
V: TRBV9
D: TRBD1
CDR3: CASSVVWGQGRYNEQFF
DNA: TGTGCCAGCAGCGTAGTCTGGGGACAGGGGCGCTACAATGAGCAGTTCTTC

J: TRBJ2-3
size: NA
V: TRBV29-1
D: TRBD2
CDR3: CSVEGIAGIRTDTQYF
DNA: TGCAGCGTTGAGGGGATAGCGGGGATCCGCACAGATACGCAGTATTTT

J: TRBJ1-4
size: NA
V: TRBV19
D: NA
CDR3: CASSMWGKLFF
DNA: TGTGCCAGTAGTATGTGGGGAAAACTGTTTTTT

J: TRBJ1-1
size: NA
V: TRBV6-5
D: NA
CDR3: CASSQQGYTEAFF
DNA: TGTGCCAGCAGCCAACAGGGATACACTGAAGCTTTCTTT

J: TRBJ2-2
size: many
V: TRBV12-3/TRBV12-4
D: NA
CDR3: CASTPWGDTGELFF
DNA: TGTGCCAGCACCCCCTGGGGGGACACCGGGGAGCTGTTTTTT

J: TRBJ1-4
size: NA
V: TRBV29-1
D: NA
CDR3: CSVEQNNEKLFF
DNA: TGCAGCGTTGAACAGAATAATGAAAAACTGTTTTTT

J: TRBJ2-7
size: NA
V: TRBV15
D: TRBD1
CDR3: CVTSRERTGLEQYF
DNA: TGTGTCACCAGCAGAGAGAGGACAGGCCTCGAGCAGTACTTC

J: TRBJ1-1
size: few
V: TRBV12-3/TRBV12-4
D: NA
CDR3: CASCTGYTEAFF
DNA: TGTGCCAGCTGTACAGGGTACACTGAAGCTTTCTTT

J: TRBJ2-1
size: many
V: TRBV7-2
D: NA
CDR3: CASSPDQLAGPSAYNEQFF
DNA: TGTGCCAGCAGCCCAGACCAACTGGCGGGGCCTTCGGCCTACAATGAGCAGTTCTTC

J: TRBJ1-2
size: NA
V: TRBV5-5
D: NA
CDR3: CASSNPSTYTF
DNA: TGTGCCAGCAGCAACCCGTCCACCTACACCTTC

J: TRBJ1-1
size: few
V: TRBV9
D: NA
CDR3: CASSVAGNTEAFF
DNA: TGTGCCAGCAGCGTAGCCGGGAACACTGAAGCTTTCTTT

J: TRBJ2-5
size: many
V: TRBV3-1
D: TRBD1
CDR3: CASSQSGTGGGYGETQYF
DNA: TGTGCCAGCAGCCAATCCGGGACAGGGGGCGGATATGGAGAGACCCAGTACTTC